Below are 15 T cell receptor beta chains sequenced from a single sample in a study of Graves' ophthalmopathy and Graves' hyperthyroidism. RNA served as the template for amplifying TCR beta CDR3 regions. Second-round multiplex PCR followed a first-round RT-PCR using HTBI primers. From the multiplex PCR reads, TCRdb called clonotypes with MiXCR, one entry per CDR3 protein. The sample lists a few hundred thousand distinct CDR3 sequences, roughly 15% occurring once. Sequencing used peripheral blood. These TCRs come from an adult woman with stable Graves' hyperthyroidism.

This clonotype has a count of ten or more. This chain connects TRBV5-1 to TRBJ2-2; no clear D. This CDR3 has 14 amino acids. The germline V gene has CDR1 SGHRS and CDR2 YFSETQ. With 0 bases removed from V and 6 bases from J, the gap between germline ends came to 9 bases. The CDR3: CASSLERVAGELFF. In DNA, the CDR3 is TGCGCCAGCAGCTTGGAACGGGTCGCCGGGGAGCTGTTTTTT.

This clonotype was observed at least ten times. This rearrangement joins TRBV7-8 to TRBJ2-7; the D gene is possibly TRBD1 (6 bases). The CDR3 is 14 residues long. Looked up from germline, CDR1 is SGHVS and CDR2 is FQNEAQ. V lost 6 bases to trimming and J lost 6 bases, with 18 bases between them. The CDR3 DNA reads TGTGCCAGCAGTTTTCTGACAGGAGGAATCGAGCAGTACTTC. Its translation is CASSFLTGGIEQYF. Based on the CDR3 plus reference TRBV7-8 and TRBJ2-7, the full variable domain is GAGVSQSPRYKVAKRGQDVALRCDPISGHVSLFWYQQALGQGPEFLTYFQNEAQLDKSGLPSDRFFAERPEGSVSTLKIQRTQQEDSAVYLCASSFLTGGIEQYFGPGTRLTVT.

This clonotype was detected many times. This chain uses TRBV7-3 with TRBJ1-6; weak D call: TRBD1 (6 bases). Trimming stripped 2 bases from V and 9 bases from J, with 11 bases between. This CDR3 has 14 amino acids. Germline V gives CDR1 SGHTA, CDR2 FQGTGA. CDR3 DNA sequence: TGTGCCAGCAGCTTATTGGGGGCCGGTTCACCCCTCCACTTT. This codes for CASSLLGAGSPLHF.

The chain combines TRBV19 with TRBJ2-5; TRBD2 matches at 10 bases. CDR1 LNHDA and CDR2 SQIVND come from the germline V gene (reference sequence). This CDR3 is 16 amino acids long. V was clipped by 10 bases and J by 5 bases; unmatched bases: 16. CDR3 sequence reads: CATSRKREGQRETQYF. The CDR3 DNA sequence: TGTGCCACTTCGAGGAAGCGGGAGGGCCAGCGGGAGACCCAGTACTTC.

This clonotype has a handful of counts. A read error may be the cause here, since a much bigger clone is one base away. The chain links TRBV7-3 to TRBJ2-5; possible D gene TRBD2, 5 bases. Trimming stripped 0 bases from V and 2 bases from J, with 10 bases between. This CDR3 has 15 residues. CDR1 is SGHTA, CDR2 FQGTGA, per germline. The CDR3 DNA sequence: TGTGCCAGCAGCTTAACACCGGGAACACAAGAGACCCAGTACTTC. This gives the protein CASSLTPGTQETQYF.

This chain joins TRBV18 and TRBJ1-1; D is possibly TRBD1 (5 bases). The CDR3 extends over 13 amino acids. V lost 3 bases and J 10 bases, leaving 15 bases between the germline ends. Looked up from germline, CDR1 is KGHSH and CDR2 is LQKENI. CDR3 sequence: CASSPVGDSGAFF. The CDR3 DNA reads TGTGCCAGCTCACCGGTCGGCGACAGCGGAGCTTTCTTT.

This clonotype has a count of ten or more. The chain couples TRBV6-1 to TRBJ2-7, with D perhaps being TRBD1 or TRBD2 (6 bases each). This CDR3 contains 14 residues. Germline V gene data show CDR1 as MNHNS and CDR2 as SASEGT. V was clipped by 7 bases and J by 7 bases, with 20 bases between them. The CDR3 DNA sequence: TGTGCCAGCATCCCGGACACCCGAGGGGGGGAGCAGTACTTC. Translated: CASIPDTRGGEQYF.

This clonotype was counted ten times or more. The genes are TRBV6-1 and TRBJ2-7; the D is unclear. Germline V gene sequence: CDR1 MNHNS, CDR2 SASEGT. The ends were cut back, 7 bases at V and 0 bases at J, with 13 bases in the middle. This CDR3 is built from 14 residues. The CDR3 region has the DNA TGTGCCAGCAACCCATACCTCAACTCCTACGAGCAGTACTTC. It encodes CASNPYLNSYEQYF.

Of note for this clonotype: Germline and junction disagree at one end, which may indicate a read error. The chain joins TRBV6-5 to TRBJ2-2; perhaps TRBD2 as D (5 bases). Germline assignment: CDR1 MNHEY and CDR2 SVGAGI. The CDR3 runs 16 residues. CDR3 region: CASSYPPDVYTGELFF. The CDR3 bases are TGTGCCAGCAGTTACCCTCCCGACGTATACACCGGGGAACTGTTTTTT.

This clonotype came up many times. The V gene is TRBV4-3, the J gene TRBJ2-6, with D possibly TRBD2 on 7 matching bases. V lost 0 bases and J lost 1, with 13 bases in between. Germline values: CDR1 LGHNA, CDR2 YSLEER. There are 18 residues in the CDR3. CDR3 coding DNA: TGCGCCAGCAGCCAAGATAGGGGGAGGGTATCTGGGGCCAACGTCCTGACTTTC. Translation gives CASSQDRGRVSGANVLTF.

This clonotype was found many times. One end of the junction is discordant with germline, which a read error may explain. The chain has TRBV28 and TRBJ2-7, with 14 bases matching TRBD2. Germline V gives CDR1 MDHEN, CDR2 SYDVKM. This CDR3 spans 14 amino acids. CDR3 in DNA: TGTGCCAGCAGTTTGGTGGGACTAGCGGGAGAAGGGGCCTTC. Protein sequence: CASSLVGLAGEGAF.

This clonotype was found many times. The chain links TRBV5-4 to TRBJ2-5, with D possibly being TRBD1 or TRBD2 (5 bases each). The germline V gene encodes CDR1 SGHNT and CDR2 YYREEE (reference sequence). V lost 0 bases, J lost 5 bases, and 14 bases lay in between. This CDR3 is built from 15 residues. CDR3 loop: CASSLGGRGGETQYF. In nucleotides, the CDR3 is TGTGCCAGCAGCTTGGGCGGAAGGGGCGGGGAGACCCAGTACTTC.

This clonotype was observed at least ten times. The chain combines TRBV6-2 or TRBV6-3 with TRBJ1-1; 11 bases are shared with TRBD1. CDR3 length equals 14 residues. V lost 6 bases, J lost 4 bases, and 4 bases stayed unmatched. In germline, CDR1 is MNHEY, CDR2 SVGEGT. Here the CDR3 reads CASRWTGGSTEAFF. As DNA, the CDR3 is TGTGCCAGCAGATGGACAGGGGGCTCCACTGAAGCTTTCTTT.

This clonotype was found a few times. The J gene is TRBJ2-3, the V gene TRBV19; 10 bases map to TRBD1. The germline CDR1 and CDR2 sequences are LNHDA and SQIVND (reference sequence). This CDR3 spans 16 amino acids. V was pared by 7 bases and J by 4 bases, with 11 bases of the junction left unmatched. Here the CDR3 DNA reads TGTGCCAGTACCGCACGCCCGGGACAGGGGTCAGATACGCAGTATTTT. Translated: CASTARPGQGSDTQYF.

This clonotype has a handful of counts. A read error is possible here, since a much larger clone lies one base away. CDR3 region: CASKGNRGGSRLQPQHF. The CDR3 DNA is TGTGCCAGCAAGGGGAACAGGGGGGGCTCTCGACTTCAGCCCCAGCATTTT. This sequence joins TRBV6-2 or TRBV6-3 and TRBJ1-5, with 8 bases matching TRBD1. The V gene's germline CDR1 is MNHEY and CDR2 SVGEGT. The CDR3 consists of 17 residues. V shed 7 bases and J 6 bases; nucleotides not matched to a gene: 17.